This T cell receptor beta chain is from a study of human T cells and chemical hapten exposure (dated by TCRdb to about 2021). Concerning the study at large: For sensitization, 2% DPC in acetone was applied to a roughly 2 cm by roughly 2 cm area of upper inner arm skin. Throughout the study period of about 22 weeks, patients also received therapeutic DPC doses to the scalp every week. Most of the patients in the cohort were female, and the cohort covered alopecia areata with under or over 50% scalp involvement, alopecia totalis and alopecia universalis. Blood samples were taken from patients before sensitization (week 0) and at 2, 6 and about 24 weeks after DPC sensitization. Peripheral blood TCR repertoire changes were tracked in vivo in alopecia patients during primary and secondary sensitization to the hapten diphenylcyclopropenone (DPC). Around 29 alopecia patients provided blood for TCR sequencing at one to four time points (pre-sensitization, 2, 6 and 24 weeks). Patch testing was done on the upper back using Finn chambers containing 0.01% DPC, and results were scored after 6 days according to International Contact Dermatitis Research Group standards. Libraries were pooled for sequencing, and per-sample TCR yields varied mainly because of small differences in library volumes within the pool.

In the paper's terms, the time point label means: pre-sensitization, week 0. In light of the paper, this sample's treatment or condition label describes: therapeutic diphenylcyclopropenone sensitization with weekly scalp DPC. At each patch-test visit, blood was drawn before the patch test was applied. To be eligible, patients had to be aged 18 to 70, diagnosed with alopecia and judged suitable for DPC therapy, while pregnant patients were excluded. Total RNA was extracted from unfractionated whole blood collected in Tempus Blood RNA tubes. Ends trimmed: V by 4 bases, J by 1 base; bases unmatched to a gene: 6. Reading from cysteine to phenylalanine, the CDR3 counts 16 amino acids. This entry keeps only the CDR3 DNA: 48 bases, framed from base 1. According to the germline V gene, CDR1 reads MNHNS and CDR2 reads SASEGT. General conclusions and limits of the study: Expanded TCRs formed significantly more large CDR3 similarity clusters than pre-sensitization or healthy control sets, consistent with antigen-driven responses. The number of PT1 expanded TCRs positively correlated with patch test score, significant at thresholds 8, 16 and 32 but not 4. After repeated subsampling, the strength of the expansion versus patch-test correlation and the threshold at which it became significant changed. DPC sensitization did not change the number of TCRs with a frequency above 1 in 1000, and there was no evidence of changes in global repertoire structure. Alopecia, a presumed autoimmune disease, was present in all patients, so the immune response of the patients might differ from that of healthy individuals.

Receptors were amplified or captured by RACE. The instrument given in TCRdb is NextSeq 500. During library preparation, unique molecular identifiers were attached to individual cDNA molecules so that TCRs could be counted in a quantitative, reproducible way. For every blood RNA sample, sequencing covered both the TCR alpha and TCR beta chains. The paper's processing steps were these. A median of around 100,000 TCRs per sample was observed, with a range of roughly 23,224 to 750,000. V, J and CDR3 annotation of the TCR reads was performed with the Decombinator software suite. For PS versus PT1 abundance plots, all samples were subsampled to the same number of TCRs (28,000). TCRs were defined as expanded if absent before sensitization and observed at least eight times at the 2-week time point. In-frame beta chains were kept once TCRdb had trimmed the public reads at Q25 with fastp and called clones with MiXCR. Rows merge per CDR3 protein into single entries with the most common DNA and genes. The V and J calls reflect TCRdb's pipeline rather than the authors' work. This sample is represented by 300,000 to 450,000 distinct CDR3 sequences; about 5.1% of them were singletons. Just over 2.5% of the sample rests with the top ten.

This clonotype was observed a few times. It lacks a known antigen. No clone much larger than this one lies a single base away; base qualities are absent. The clonotype was recovered from a woman in her fifties or sixties with alopecia areata. Some clones in this sample may be carry-over from other donors' samples. The chain employs TRBV6-1 and TRBJ2-5; 10 bases in between match TRBD2. The starting material was whole blood, obtained in connection with sensitization to the hapten diphenylcyclopropenone (DPC). The nucleotide sequence is given as TGTGCCAGCAGTGTGCGTAGCGGGAGGCGCCAAGAGACCCAGTACTTC. It translates as CASSVRSGRRQETQYF.